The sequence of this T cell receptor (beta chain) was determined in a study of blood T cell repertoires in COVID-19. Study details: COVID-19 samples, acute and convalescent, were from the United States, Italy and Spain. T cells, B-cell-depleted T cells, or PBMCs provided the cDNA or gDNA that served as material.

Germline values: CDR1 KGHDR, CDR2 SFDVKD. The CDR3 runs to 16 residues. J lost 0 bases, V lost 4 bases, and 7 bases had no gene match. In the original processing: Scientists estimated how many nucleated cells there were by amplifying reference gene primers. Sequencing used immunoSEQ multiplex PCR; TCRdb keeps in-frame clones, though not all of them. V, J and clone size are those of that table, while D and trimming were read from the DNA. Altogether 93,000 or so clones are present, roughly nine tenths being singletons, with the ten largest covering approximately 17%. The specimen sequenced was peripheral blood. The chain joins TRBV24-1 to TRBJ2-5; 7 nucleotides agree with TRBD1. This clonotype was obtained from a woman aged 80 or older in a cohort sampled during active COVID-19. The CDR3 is CATSDRDSHYQETQYF. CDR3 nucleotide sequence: TGTGCCACCAGTGACAGGGACAGCCACTACCAAGAGACCCAGTACTTC.